The rows below give T cell receptor beta chains drawn from one sample of a study of T cells after somatic rescue of genetic block. The table came from immunoSEQ multiplex PCR; TCRdb's copy has only in-frame clones and leaves some out. Of roughly 51,000 clones in the sample, 96% were seen once. The sequenced material came from peripheral blood mononuclear cells (PBMCs). Source of these receptors: a child under two years old. The CDR3 runs from the conserved cysteine through the conserved F or W. The D gene is left open where the match is weak. Not every row has a clone size; where given, it reads once, few, many or a size class.

size | J | V | D | CDR3 | DNA
. | TRBJ1-1 | TRBV5-1 | . | CASSLVGQNTEAFF | TGCGCCAGCAGCTTGGTCGGACAGAACACTGAAGCTTTCTTT
. | TRBJ1-2 | TRBV6-5 | TRBD1 | CASSFDRGNYGYTF | TGTGCCAGCAGCTTCGACAGGGGGAACTATGGCTACACCTTC
. | TRBJ2-7 | TRBV4-1 | TRBD2 | CASSQGAGGQNEQYF | TGCGCCAGCAGCCAAGGGGCGGGAGGGCAGAACGAGCAGTACTTC
. | TRBJ1-1 | TRBV14 | . | CASSQVPGVEAFF | TGTGCCAGCAGCCAAGTTCCAGGGGTTGAAGCTTTCTTT
. | TRBJ2-1 | TRBV27 | TRBD2 | CASSFLAGVYNEQFF | TGTGCCAGCAGCTTCCTAGCGGGAGTTTACAATGAGCAGTTCTTC
. | TRBJ2-1 | TRBV5-1 | TRBD2 | CASSAGGPAYNEQFF | TGCGCCAGCAGCGCGGGAGGGCCCGCCTACAATGAGCAGTTCTTC
. | TRBJ2-1 | TRBV7-2 | TRBD1 | CASIRTGAYNEQFF | TGTGCCAGCATCCGGACAGGGGCCTACAATGAGCAGTTCTTC
. | TRBJ2-5 | TRBV18 | TRBD2 | CASSVTSVSQETQYF | TGTGCCAGCTCAGTGACTAGCGTCTCCCAAGAGACCCAGTACTTC
. | TRBJ2-1 | TRBV20-1 | . | CSAPYNEQFF | TGCAGTGCTCCCTACAATGAGCAGTTCTTC
once | TRBJ2-2 | TRBV9 | . | CASSPRPVGANTGELFF | TGTGCCAGCAGCCCCCGTCCAGTGGGCGCGAACACCGGGGAGCTGTTTTTT
. | TRBJ1-2 | TRBV27 | . | CASSLQGGNYGYTF | TGTGCCAGCAGTTTACAGGGAGGAAACTATGGCTACACCTTC
. | TRBJ1-1 | TRBV6-1 | . | CASSDGVEAFF | TGTGCCAGCAGTGACGGAGTTGAAGCTTTCTTT
. | TRBJ2-1 | TRBV5-5 | . | CASSLAGGYYNEQFF | TGTGCCAGCAGCTTGGCAGGCGGGTATTACAATGAGCAGTTCTTC
. | TRBJ2-7 | TRBV30 | . | CAWSGTTYEQYF | TGTGCCTGGAGTGGGACAACCTACGAGCAGTACTTC
once | TRBJ1-1 | TRBV29-1 | . | CSVERGFEAFF | TGCAGCGTTGAGCGCGGATTTGAAGCTTTCTTT
. | TRBJ1-2 | TRBV5-5 | TRBD1 | CASSPQGRSGNYGYTF | TGTGCCAGCAGCCCACAGGGGAGGAGTGGTAACTATGGCTACACCTTC
once | TRBJ1-2 | TRBV19 | TRBD1 | CASSLQGAYGYTF | TGTGCCAGTAGTTTACAGGGGGCTTATGGCTACACCTTC
. | TRBJ2-1 | TRBV6-1 | . | CASRERISYNEQFF | TGTGCCAGCAGGGAAAGGATCTCCTACAATGAGCAGTTCTTC
. | TRBJ1-5 | TRBV6-6 | . | CASSFVFGIGQPQHF | TGTGCCAGCAGTTTTGTTTTCGGGATAGGTCAGCCCCAGCATTTT